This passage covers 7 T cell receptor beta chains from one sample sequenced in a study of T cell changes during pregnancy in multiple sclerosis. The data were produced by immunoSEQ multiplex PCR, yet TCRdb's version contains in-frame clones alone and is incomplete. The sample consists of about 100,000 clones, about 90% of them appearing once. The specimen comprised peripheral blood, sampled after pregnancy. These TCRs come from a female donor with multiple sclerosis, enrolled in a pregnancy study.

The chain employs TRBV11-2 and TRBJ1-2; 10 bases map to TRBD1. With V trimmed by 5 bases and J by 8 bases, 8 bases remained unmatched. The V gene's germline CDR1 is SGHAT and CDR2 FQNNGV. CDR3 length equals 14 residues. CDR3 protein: CASSLLGQGKGYTF. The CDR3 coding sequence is TGTGCCAGCAGCCTACTGGGACAGGGGAAAGGCTACACCTTC.

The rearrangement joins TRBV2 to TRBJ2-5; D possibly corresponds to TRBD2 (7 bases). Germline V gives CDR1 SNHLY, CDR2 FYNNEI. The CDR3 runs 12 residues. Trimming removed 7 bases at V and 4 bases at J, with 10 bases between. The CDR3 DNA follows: TGTGCCAGCACGGGGGGCCGAGAGACCCAGTACTTC. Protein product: CASTGGRETQYF. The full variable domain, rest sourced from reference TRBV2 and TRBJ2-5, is EPEVTQTPSHQVTQMGQEVILRCVPISNHLYFYWYRQILGQKVEFLVSFYNNEISEKSEIFDDQFSVERPDGSNFTLKIRSTKLEDSAMYFCASTGGRETQYFGPGTRLLVL.

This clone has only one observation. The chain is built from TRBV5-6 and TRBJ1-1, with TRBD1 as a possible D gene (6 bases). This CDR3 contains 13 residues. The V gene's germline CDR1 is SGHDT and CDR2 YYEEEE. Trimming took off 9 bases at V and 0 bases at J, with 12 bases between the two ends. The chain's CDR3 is CATRRGLNTEAFF. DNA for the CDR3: TGTGCCACCCGAAGGGGGTTGAACACTGAAGCTTTCTTT.

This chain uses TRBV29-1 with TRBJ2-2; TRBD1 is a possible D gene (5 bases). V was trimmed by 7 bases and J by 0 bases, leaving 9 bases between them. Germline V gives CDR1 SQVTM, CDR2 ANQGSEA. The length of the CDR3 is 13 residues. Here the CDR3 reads CSAGSSNTGELFF. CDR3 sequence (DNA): TGCAGCGCAGGGTCGTCGAACACCGGGGAGCTGTTTTTT.

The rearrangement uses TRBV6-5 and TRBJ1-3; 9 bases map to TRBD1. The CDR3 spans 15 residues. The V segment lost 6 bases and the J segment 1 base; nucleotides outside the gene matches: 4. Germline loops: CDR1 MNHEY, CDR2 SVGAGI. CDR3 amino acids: CASSKTGGSGNTIYF. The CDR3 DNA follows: TGTGCCAGCAGCAAGACAGGGGGTTCTGGAAACACCATATATTTT.

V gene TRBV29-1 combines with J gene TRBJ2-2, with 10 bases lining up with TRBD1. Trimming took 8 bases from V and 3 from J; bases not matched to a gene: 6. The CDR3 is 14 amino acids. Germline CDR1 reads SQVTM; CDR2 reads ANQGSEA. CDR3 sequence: CSTLGTGDTGELFF. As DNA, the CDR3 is TGCAGCACCCTCGGGACAGGGGACACCGGGGAGCTGTTTTTT.

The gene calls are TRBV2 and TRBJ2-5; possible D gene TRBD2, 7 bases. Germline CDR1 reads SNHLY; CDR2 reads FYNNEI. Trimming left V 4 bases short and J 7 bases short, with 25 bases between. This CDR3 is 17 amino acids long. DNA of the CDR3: TGTGCCAGCAGTGGGGACCCGACAGGCCGCGGGGGTTGGACCCAGTACTTC. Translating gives CASSGDPTGRGGWTQYF.